This T cell receptor beta chain is drawn from a study of T cells in Graves' hyperthyroidism and ophthalmopathy. Amplification yielded TCR beta CDR3 regions, with RNA transcripts as the source. RT-PCR in the first round (using the HTBI primer set) targeted the TCR CDR3. MiXCR was run by TCRdb on the multiplex PCR reads, yielding one entry per CDR3 protein. Of 500,000 to 650,000 distinct CDR3 sequences listed, less than 20% are singletons. Researchers barred patients who had uncontrolled infection, other autoimmune disease, pregnancy or lactation. Germline assignment: CDR1 MDHEN and CDR2 SYDVKM. V lost 3 bases and J lost 3; bases outside the gene matches: 4. The CDR3 is made up of 14 amino acids. This clonotype has ten or more counts.

The sequence was collected from a man aged 35-49 years with Graves' ophthalmopathy. This chain connects TRBV28 to TRBJ1-2; 7 bases align to TRBD1. Sequenced material: blood. The CDR3 nucleotides read TGTGCCAGCAGTTTGGGGACAGTAGACTATGGCTACACCTTC. Translation gives CASSLGTVDYGYTF.